Reported below is one T cell receptor beta chain. Authors' analysis steps: Amplification of reference gene primers provided the estimated nucleated cell counts. Clones were read by immunoSEQ multiplex PCR, and TCRdb kept only the in-frame ones, dropping some. Clonal size and the V and J genes are those of that table, whereas D and trimming came from the DNA. The sample yields 73,000 or so clones, 91% seen once. The data originate from a study of blood T cell repertoires in COVID-19. The wider study: From T cells, B-cell-depleted T cells, or PBMCs came the material, which was cDNA or gDNA.

This receptor was obtained from a human donor with active COVID-19. The donor label of this sample is uncertain. Sequenced: peripheral blood.

Here the CDR3 reads CASSSRDDRGSPLHF. CDR3 coding DNA: TGTGCCAGCAGTTCTCGGGACGACAGGGGTTCACCCCTCCACTTT. The chain couples TRBV13 to TRBJ1-6; 8 nucleotides line up with TRBD1. The CDR3 consists of 15 residues. Per the germline V gene, CDR1 is PRHDT and CDR2 is FYEKMQ (reference sequence). With V trimmed by 6 bases and J by 9 bases, 10 bases remained unmatched.